This TCR beta chain was obtained from a study of T cells after yellow fever vaccination. Overall study results and limits: Reappearing after the booster were most of the clones from primary vaccination (less than 98% CD4, approximately 88% CD8).

A universal primer site and UMIs were added as TCR cDNA was made by 5'RACE template switching. MiXCR, applied by TCRdb to the 5' RACE reads, yields one record per CDR3 protein. The table includes around 310,000 distinct CDR3 sequences, about 3.5% detected once. Germline V CDR1 and CDR2: DFQATT, SNEGSKA (reference sequence). Trimming took 2 bases from V and 2 from J, leaving 13 bases between them. CDR3 length: 15 amino acids. In its sample, this clonotype was seen many times. Its antigen is currently unknown. The starting material was PBMCs, obtained on the day of the yellow fever booster vaccination. This chain links TRBV20-1 with TRBJ1-5; no clear D gene. The source of this sequence is a man aged 18 to 29 who received the YFV17D yellow fever vaccine. Here the CDR3 DNA reads TGCAGTGCTAGACACGGAGCCGCCGGCAATCAGCCCCAGCATTTT. It specifies CSARHGAAGNQPQHF.